The clone carrying this T cell receptor (beta chain) was seen more than once but under ten times. Antigen specificity is unknown. The germline CDR1 and CDR2 sequences are MNHEY and SMNVEV (reference sequence). Trimming shortened V by 5 bases and J by 1 base, and 8 bases separated the two germline ends. The CDR3 is made up of 13 amino acids. The source of the sample is a study of pediatric ulcerative colitis. Blood was drawn at the time of colonoscopy. The data were produced by immunoSEQ multiplex PCR, yet TCRdb's version contains in-frame clones alone and is incomplete. The sample yields 55,000 to 80,000 clones, 70% to 85% seen once. Study findings and constraints: A couple of rectal CDR3 clonotypes occurred in all ulcerative colitis patients. Clonal expansions reduced rectal repertoire diversity in acute severe colitis. Repertoires came from total lymphocyte DNA, so rare subsets like regulatory T cells may be missed.

The TCR was taken from a boy aged 5-17 years with moderate ulcerative colitis. The sequenced sample was blood. This chain joins TRBV27 and TRBJ1-1; D unresolved. CDR3 nucleotides: TGTGCCAGCAGTCCGACACAGAACACTGAAGCTTTCTTT. It specifies CASSPTQNTEAFF.